This entry lists 8 T cell receptor beta chains sequenced from one sample in a study of shared clonotypes between healthy human individuals. Using immunoSEQ multiplex PCR, the repertoire was profiled, and TCRdb retains in-frame clones only, with some absent. The profile shows about 1.5 million clones, 95% to 99% of them singletons. The source material was naive CD4+ T cells sorted from blood. Subset noted: CD45RA+ positively selected. These receptor sequences come from a man under 40 in good health.

The chain is built from TRBV19 and TRBJ2-4, with a possible D match to TRBD2 (6 bases). The germline V gene encodes CDR1 LNHDA and CDR2 SQIVND (reference sequence). The CDR3 loop spans 12 amino acids. V was clipped by 6 bases and J by 8 bases, with 11 bases between them. The CDR3 DNA reads TGTGCCAGTAGCGGGAGATGGGACATTCAGTACTTC. This translates into CASSGRWDIQYF.

The chain combines TRBV18 with TRBJ2-1, with 10 bases aligning to TRBD2. CDR1 and CDR2 (germline): KGHSH, LQKENI. The CDR3 is 13 residues long. Unmatched junction bases numbered 6, after V lost 6 bases and J lost 10 bases. For the CDR3, the DNA is TGTGCCAGCTCCCCGACTAGCGGGTGGGAGCAGTTCTTC. Protein: CASSPTSGWEQFF.

The chain links TRBV7-3 to TRBJ2-7; D is undetermined. V dropped 5 bases and J dropped 1 base, with 12 bases sitting between them. CDR1 SGHTA and CDR2 FQGTGA come from the germline V gene. The CDR3 length is 14 residues. The CDR3 sequence is CASSLNVRSYEQYF. The CDR3 bases are TGTGCCAGCAGCCTTAACGTGCGATCCTACGAGCAGTACTTC.

This clone was recorded once. The CDR3: CASSLYSLNYGYTF. CDR3 nucleotides: TGTGCCAGCAGCTTGTACAGCCTTAACTATGGCTACACCTTC. The chain couples TRBV5-8 to TRBJ1-2; D not certain. Germline-derived CDR1 and CDR2 are SGHTS and YDEGEE. The CDR3 extends over 14 amino acids. V was clipped by 1 base and J by 1 base, with 8 bases between them.

The chain is built from TRBV28 and TRBJ2-3, with D maybe TRBD2 (6 bases). V was trimmed by 8 bases and J by 0 bases, leaving 9 bases between them. CDR3 length: 13 amino acids. CDR1 MDHEN and CDR2 SYDVKM come from the germline V gene. The CDR3 region has the DNA TGTGCCAGCGCGGGGCCTAGCACAGATACGCAGTATTTT. Its protein product is CASAGPSTDTQYF. Full variable domain (missing parts from reference TRBV28 and TRBJ2-3): DVKVTQSSRYLVKRTGEKVFLECVQDMDHENMFWYRQDPGLGLRLIYFSYDVKMKEKGDIPEGYSVSREKKERFSLILESASTNQTSMYLCASAGPSTDTQYFGPGTRLTVL.

This clone was observed a few times. The rearrangement uses TRBV4-1 and TRBJ2-7; the D is unclear. The CDR3 runs 12 residues. Germline V gene lookup returns CDR1 MGHRA and CDR2 YSYEKL. V was clipped by 2 bases and J by 2 bases, with 4 bases between them. CDR3 nucleotides: TGCGCCAGCAGCCAAACAACCTACGAGCAGTACTTC. This translates into CASSQTTYEQYF.

The chain combines TRBV9 with TRBJ2-7; 13 bases match TRBD2. Germline V CDR1 and CDR2: SGDLS, YYNGEE. J gave up 2 bases and V 4 bases, and 3 bases lay outside the gene matches. This CDR3 is 15 amino acids long. CDR3 protein: CASSLGLAGAYEQYF. CDR3 nucleotides: TGTGCCAGCAGCCTTGGACTAGCGGGGGCCTACGAGCAGTACTTC.

This chain connects TRBV7-2 to TRBJ1-2; D gene unclear. This CDR3 has 15 amino acids. Germline V gene lookup returns CDR1 SGHTA and CDR2 FQGNSA. The V and J ends lost 6 bases and 4 bases respectively, with 18 bases between them. The CDR3 region has the DNA TGTGCCAGCAGACCAGGAGGCACGAAAACCTATGGCTACACCTTC. Protein: CASRPGGTKTYGYTF.